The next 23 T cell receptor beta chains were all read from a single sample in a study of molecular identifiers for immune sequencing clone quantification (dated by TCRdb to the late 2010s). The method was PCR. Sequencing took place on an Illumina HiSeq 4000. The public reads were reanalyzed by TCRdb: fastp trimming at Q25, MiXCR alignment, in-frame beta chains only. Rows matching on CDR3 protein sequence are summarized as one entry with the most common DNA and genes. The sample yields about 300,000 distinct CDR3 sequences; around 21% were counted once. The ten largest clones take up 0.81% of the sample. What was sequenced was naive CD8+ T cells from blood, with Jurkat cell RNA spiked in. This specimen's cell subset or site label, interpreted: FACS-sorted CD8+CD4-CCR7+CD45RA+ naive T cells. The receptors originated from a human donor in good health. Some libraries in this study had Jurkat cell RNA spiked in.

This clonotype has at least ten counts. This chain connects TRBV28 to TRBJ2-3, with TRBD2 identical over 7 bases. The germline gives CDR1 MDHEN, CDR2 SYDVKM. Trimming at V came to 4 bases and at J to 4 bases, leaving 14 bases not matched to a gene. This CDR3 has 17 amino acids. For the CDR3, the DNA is TGTGCCAGCAGTTATAACGGCGGGAGAGGAGACGCAGATACGCAGTATTTT. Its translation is CASSYNGGRGDADTQYF.

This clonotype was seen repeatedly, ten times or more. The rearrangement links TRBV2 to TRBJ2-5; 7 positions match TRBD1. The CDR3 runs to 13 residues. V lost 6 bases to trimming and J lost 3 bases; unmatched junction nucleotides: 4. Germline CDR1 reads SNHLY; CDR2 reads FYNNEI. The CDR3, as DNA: TGTGCCAGCAGGAGCACAGGGGAAGAGACCCAGTACTTC. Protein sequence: CASRSTGEETQYF.

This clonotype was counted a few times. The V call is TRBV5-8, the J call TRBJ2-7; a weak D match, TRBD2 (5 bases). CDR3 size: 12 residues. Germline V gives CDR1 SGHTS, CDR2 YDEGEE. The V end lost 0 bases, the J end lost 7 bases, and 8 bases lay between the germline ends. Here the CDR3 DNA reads TGTGCCAGCAGCTTGGTCGGGATGGAGCAGTACTTC. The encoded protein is CASSLVGMEQYF.

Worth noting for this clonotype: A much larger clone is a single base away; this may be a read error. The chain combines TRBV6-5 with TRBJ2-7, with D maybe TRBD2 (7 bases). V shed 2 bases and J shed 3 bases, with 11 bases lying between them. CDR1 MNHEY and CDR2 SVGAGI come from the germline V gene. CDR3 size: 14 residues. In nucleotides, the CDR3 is TGTGCCAGCAGTTACCGGGGGGCCCGCTACGAGCAGTACTTC. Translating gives CASSYRGARYEQYF.

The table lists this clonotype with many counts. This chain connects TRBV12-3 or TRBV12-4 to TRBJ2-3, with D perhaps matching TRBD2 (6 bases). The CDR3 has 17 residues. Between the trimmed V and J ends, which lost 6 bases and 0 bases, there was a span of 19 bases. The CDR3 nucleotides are TGTGCCAGCAGCTCACCCCGGCGGGGCCCTAGCACAGATACGCAGTATTTT. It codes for CASSSPRRGPSTDTQYF.

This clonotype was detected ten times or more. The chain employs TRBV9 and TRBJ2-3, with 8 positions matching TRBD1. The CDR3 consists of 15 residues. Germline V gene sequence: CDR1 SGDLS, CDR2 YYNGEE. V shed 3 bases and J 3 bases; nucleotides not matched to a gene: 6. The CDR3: CASSAWGQETDTQYF. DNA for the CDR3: TGTGCCAGCAGCGCATGGGGACAGGAGACAGATACGCAGTATTTT.

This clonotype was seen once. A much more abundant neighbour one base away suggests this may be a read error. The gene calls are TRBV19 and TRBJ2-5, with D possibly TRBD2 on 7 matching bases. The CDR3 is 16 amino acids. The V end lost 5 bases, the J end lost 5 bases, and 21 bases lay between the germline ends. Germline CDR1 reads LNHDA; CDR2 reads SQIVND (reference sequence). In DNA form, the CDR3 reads TGTGCCAGTAGTCCTACGGCGGGGGCCCGTAGGGAGACCCAGTACTTC. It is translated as CASSPTAGARRETQYF.

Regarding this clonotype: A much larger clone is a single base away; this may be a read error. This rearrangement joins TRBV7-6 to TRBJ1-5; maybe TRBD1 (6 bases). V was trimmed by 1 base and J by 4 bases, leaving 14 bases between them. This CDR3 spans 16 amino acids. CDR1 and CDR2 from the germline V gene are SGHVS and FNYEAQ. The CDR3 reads CASSLETGRSNQPQHF. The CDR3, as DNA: TGTGCCAGCAGCTTAGAGACAGGAAGGTCTAATCAGCCCCAGCATTTT.

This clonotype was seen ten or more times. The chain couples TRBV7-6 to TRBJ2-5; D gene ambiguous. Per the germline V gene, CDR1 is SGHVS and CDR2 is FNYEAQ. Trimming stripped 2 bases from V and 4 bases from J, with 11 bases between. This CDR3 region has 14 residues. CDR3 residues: CASSLLEEPETQYF. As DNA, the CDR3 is TGTGCCAGCAGCTTATTAGAGGAGCCAGAGACCCAGTACTTC.

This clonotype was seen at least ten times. The CDR3 loop is CASSRGGEGTEAFF. Written as DNA, the CDR3 is TGTGCCAGCAGCCGGGGGGGGGAGGGCACTGAAGCTTTCTTT. This chain connects TRBV7-8 to TRBJ1-1; perhaps TRBD1 as D (5 bases). V shed 5 bases and J shed 4 bases, with 14 bases lying between them. The CDR3 consists of 14 residues. Germline V gene data show CDR1 as SGHVS and CDR2 as FQNEAQ.

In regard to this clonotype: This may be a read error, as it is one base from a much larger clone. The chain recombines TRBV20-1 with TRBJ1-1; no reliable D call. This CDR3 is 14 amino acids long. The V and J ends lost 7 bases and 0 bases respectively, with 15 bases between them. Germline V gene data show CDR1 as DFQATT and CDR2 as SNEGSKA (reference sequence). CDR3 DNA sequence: TGCAGTGTCGGGCGGTGGGAAGTGAACACTGAAGCTTTCTTT. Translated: CSVGRWEVNTEAFF.

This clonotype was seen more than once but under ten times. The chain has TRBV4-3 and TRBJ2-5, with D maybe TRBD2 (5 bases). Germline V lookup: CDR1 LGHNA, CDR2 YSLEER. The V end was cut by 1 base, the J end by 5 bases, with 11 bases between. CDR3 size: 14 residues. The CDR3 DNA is TGCGCCAGCAGCCAAGGATCTAGCTTGGAGACCCAGTACTTC. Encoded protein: CASSQGSSLETQYF.

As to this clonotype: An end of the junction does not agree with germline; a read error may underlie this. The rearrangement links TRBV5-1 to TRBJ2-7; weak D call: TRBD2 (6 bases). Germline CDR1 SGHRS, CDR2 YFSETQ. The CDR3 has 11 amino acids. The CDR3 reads CANSLPGGQYF. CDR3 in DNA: TGCGCCAACAGCTTGCCCGGGGGGCAGTACTTC.

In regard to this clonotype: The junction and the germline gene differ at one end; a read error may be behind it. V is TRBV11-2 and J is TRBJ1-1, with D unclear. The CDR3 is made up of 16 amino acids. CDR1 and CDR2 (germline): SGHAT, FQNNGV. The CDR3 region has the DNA TGTGCCAGCAGCCCCGGTCCGGGGTTTGGGAGCACTGAAGCTTCCTTT. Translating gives CASSPGPGFGSTEASF.

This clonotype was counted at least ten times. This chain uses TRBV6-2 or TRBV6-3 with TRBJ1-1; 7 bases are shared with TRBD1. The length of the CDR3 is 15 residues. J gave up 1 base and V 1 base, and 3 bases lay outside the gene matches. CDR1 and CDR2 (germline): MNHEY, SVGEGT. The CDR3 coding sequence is TGTGCCAGCAGTTACTTAGGGACAGCGAACACTGAAGCTTTCTTT. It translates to CASSYLGTANTEAFF.

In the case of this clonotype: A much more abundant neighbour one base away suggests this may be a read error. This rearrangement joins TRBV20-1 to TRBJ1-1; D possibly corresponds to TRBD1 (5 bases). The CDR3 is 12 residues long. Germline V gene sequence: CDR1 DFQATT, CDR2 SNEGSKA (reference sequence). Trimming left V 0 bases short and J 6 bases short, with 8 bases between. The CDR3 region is CSARDMGAEAFF. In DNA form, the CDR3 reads TGCAGTGCTAGAGATATGGGGGCTGAAGCTTTCTTT.

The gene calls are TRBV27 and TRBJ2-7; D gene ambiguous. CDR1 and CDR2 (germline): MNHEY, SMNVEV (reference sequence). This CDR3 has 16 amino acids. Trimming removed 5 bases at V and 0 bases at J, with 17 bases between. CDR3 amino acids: CASSALGSVASYEQYF. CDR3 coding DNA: TGTGCCAGCAGTGCCCTGGGCTCGGTGGCCTCCTACGAGCAGTACTTC.

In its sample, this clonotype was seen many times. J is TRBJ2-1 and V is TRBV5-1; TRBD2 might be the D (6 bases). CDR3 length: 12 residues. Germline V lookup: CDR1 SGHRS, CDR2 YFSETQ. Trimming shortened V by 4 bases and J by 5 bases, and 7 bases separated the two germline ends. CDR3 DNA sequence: TGCGCCAGCAGCACGGGGGACAATGAGCAGTTCTTC. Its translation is CASSTGDNEQFF.

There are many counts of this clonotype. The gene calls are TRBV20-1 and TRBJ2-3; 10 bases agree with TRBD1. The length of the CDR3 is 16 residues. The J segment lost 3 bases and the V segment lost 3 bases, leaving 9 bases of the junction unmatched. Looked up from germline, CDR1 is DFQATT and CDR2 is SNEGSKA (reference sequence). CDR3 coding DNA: TGCAGTGCTAGGGATACCGGGACAGGGGAAACAGATACGCAGTATTTT. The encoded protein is CSARDTGTGETDTQYF.

The CDR3 region is CASGEDVAAQGTEAFF. For the CDR3, the DNA is TGTGCCAGCGGGGAAGATGTAGCAGCGCAGGGCACCGAAGCTTTCTTT. The gene calls are TRBV2 and TRBJ1-1; a possible D gene is TRBD1 (5 bases). Germline values: CDR1 SNHLY, CDR2 FYNNEI. The V end was cut by 8 bases, the J end by 8 bases, with 27 bases between. CDR3 length: 16 amino acids.

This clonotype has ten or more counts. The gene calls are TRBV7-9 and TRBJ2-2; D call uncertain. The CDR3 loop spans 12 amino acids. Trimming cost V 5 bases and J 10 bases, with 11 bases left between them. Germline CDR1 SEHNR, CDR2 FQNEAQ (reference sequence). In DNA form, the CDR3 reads TGTGCCAGCAGCGACTGGAATCAGGAGCTGTTTTTT. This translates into CASSDWNQELFF.

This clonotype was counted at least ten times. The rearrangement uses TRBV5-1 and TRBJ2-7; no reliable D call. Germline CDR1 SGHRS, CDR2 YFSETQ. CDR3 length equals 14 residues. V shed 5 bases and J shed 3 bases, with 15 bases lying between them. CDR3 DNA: TGCGCCAGCAGAAGTGAATTTCAGTACTACGAGCAGTACTTC. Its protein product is CASRSEFQYYEQYF.

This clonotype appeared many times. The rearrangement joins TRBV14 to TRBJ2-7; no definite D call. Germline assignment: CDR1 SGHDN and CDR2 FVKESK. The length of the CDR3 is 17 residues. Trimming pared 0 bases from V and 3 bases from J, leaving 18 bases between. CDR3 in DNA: TGTGCCAGCAGCCAAGACCTAGTAGCCGATAAGAACTACGAGCAGTACTTC. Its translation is CASSQDLVADKNYEQYF.